Sequencing of this TCR beta chain was carried out in a study of chemoradiotherapy in HPV16-positive cancers. Overall study: Candidate HPV-specific clones and shared TCR motifs came from two HPV16-positive patients.

Samples were taken several times over chemoradiotherapy. This clone appeared a single time. The antigen is unknown. Study findings and constraints: Only two HPV16-positive patients supplied the functional HPV-specificity definition. During treatment, candidate HPV-specific clones and E7-related motifs expanded in tumor.

Repertoires were generated with immunoSEQ multiplex PCR, while TCRdb's copy carries only in-frame clones and drops some. The table has roughly 16,000 clones, roughly 73% seen once; the top ten hold roughly 9.7%. Germline V CDR1 and CDR2: MNHNY, SVGAGI (reference sequence). This CDR3 contains 15 residues. V trimming: 6 bases; J trimming: 8 bases; junction bases outside the gene matches: 13. The chain combines TRBV6-6 with TRBJ1-2; 9 bases align to TRBD1. Sample acquisition took place from a patient who underwent chemoradiotherapy. This TCR was recovered from a human donor with HPV-associated anogenital cancer. CDR3 nucleotides: TGTGCCAGCAGCCCAACAACGGACAGGGGAGACGGCTACACCTTC. Encoded protein: CASSPTTDRGDGYTF.